This T cell receptor (beta chain) was profiled in a study of shared clonotypes between healthy human individuals. Study-level findings and limits: Between a handful of donors, naive CD4 clonotypes were shared at a level of about 5.3%.

This CDR3 has 16 amino acids. With 3 bases removed from V and 8 bases from J, the gap between germline ends came to 21 bases. Germline lookup yields CDR1 MNHEY and CDR2 SMNVEV (reference sequence). Of note for this clone: Antigen unknown.

Profiling relied on immunoSEQ multiplex PCR, and the TCRdb table lists in-frame clones only, not all of them. Altogether about 690,000 clones are present, about 90% being singletons, with the ten largest covering 30% to 40%. Specimen: memory CD8+ T cells from PBMCs. Subset: CD45RO+ cells pooled with CCR7-negative TemRA cells. The rearrangement uses TRBV27 and TRBJ2-3; possibly TRBD2 for D (5 bases). This TCR came from a man in his late teens or twenties in good health. Some clones in this sample may be carry-over from other donors' samples. For the CDR3, the DNA is TGTGCCAGCAGTTTGACGGTCCCTCGACTAAACAGTACGCAGTATTTT. Protein product: CASSLTVPRLNSTQYF.